The 19 T cell receptor beta chains in this list originate from one sample, sequenced in a study of regulatory T cells in long-lasting Graves disease. Researchers made TCR beta libraries by using iRepertoire HTBI primers and running Arm-PCR on CDR3 regions. TCRdb itself ran the multiplex PCR reads through MiXCR, one entry per CDR3 protein. The repertoire consists of hundreds of thousands of distinct CDR3 sequences, with 15% to 20% occurring once and the leading ten covering roughly 18%. Noted time point: newly diagnosed GD, antithyroid drugs for less than 3 months. Researchers made the TCR library from RNA that was extracted from PBMCs. This same sample was also taken into another study, of T cells in Graves' hyperthyroidism and ophthalmopathy.

Material: peripheral blood mononuclear cells (PBMCs), obtained at new diagnosis, from a patient treated with antithyroid drugs. These receptors were obtained from a woman aged 30 to 39 with Graves disease.

The CDR3 DNA is TGTGCCAGCAGTTTATTCCCGGGGATGAACACCGGGGAGCTGTTTTTT. The encoded protein is CASSLFPGMNTGELFF. The V call is TRBV28, the J call TRBJ2-2, with D possibly matching TRBD2 (5 bases). This CDR3 is built from 16 residues. The germline V gene has CDR1 MDHEN and CDR2 SYDVKM. The V gene lost 1 base and the J gene lost 1 base, with 10 bases spanning the gap. The variable domain in full, with the rest retrieved from reference TRBV28 and TRBJ2-2, is DVKVTQSSRYLVKRTGEKVFLECVQDMDHENMFWYRQDPGLGLRLIYFSYDVKMKEKGDIPEGYSVSREKKERFSLILESASTNQTSMYLCASSLFPGMNTGELFFGEGSRLTVL.

V is TRBV6-4 and J is TRBJ2-1; 12 nucleotides align to TRBD2. Germline V gives CDR1 MRHNA, CDR2 SNTAGT. V trimming: 5 bases; J trimming: 8 bases; junction bases outside the gene matches: 16. The CDR3 consists of 18 residues. The CDR3 bases are TGTGCCAGCAGTAAAGCAGGGTCTAGCGGGAGGGCCAGAGATGAGCAGTTCTTC. As protein: CASSKAGSSGRARDEQFF.

The chain uses TRBV27 and TRBJ2-7, with 12 bases identical to TRBD1. Germline V lookup: CDR1 MNHEY, CDR2 SMNVEV (reference sequence). The CDR3 contains 16 residues. Trimming at V came to 5 bases and at J to 5 bases, leaving 10 bases not matched to a gene. Here the CDR3 DNA reads TGTGCCAGCAGTCCCCTAATGCGGGACAGGGGGCACGAGCAGTACTTC. Amino acid sequence: CASSPLMRDRGHEQYF.

The chain recombines TRBV20-1 with TRBJ1-1, with 8 bases matching TRBD1. The CDR3 contains 12 residues. J lost 6 bases, V lost 5 bases, and 5 bases had no gene match. Germline loops: CDR1 DFQATT, CDR2 SNEGSKA (reference sequence). The CDR3 bases are TGCAGTGCTTCCGGACAGGGAGCTGAAGCTTTCTTT. Encoded protein: CSASGQGAEAFF.

This chain links TRBV4-1 with TRBJ2-7, with D perhaps TRBD1 (5 bases). The CDR3 contains 13 residues. The germline V gene encodes CDR1 MGHRA and CDR2 YSYEKL. V dropped 1 base and J dropped 5 bases, with 9 bases sitting between them. CDR3 in DNA: TGCGCCAGCAGCCAAGTCCCCAGGGACGAGCAGTACTTC. It specifies CASSQVPRDEQYF.

The sample holds many counts of this clonotype. This chain links TRBV28 with TRBJ2-7; D ambiguous. CDR1 and CDR2 (germline): MDHEN, SYDVKM. The V end lost 6 bases, the J end lost 1 base, and 16 bases lay between the germline ends. The CDR3 runs to 15 residues. The CDR3 protein is CASSLGPPKSYEQYF. CDR3 DNA sequence: TGTGCCAGCAGCCTAGGACCGCCTAAGTCCTACGAGCAGTACTTC.

This clonotype was recorded many times. The gene calls are TRBV7-3 and TRBJ2-1; 7 bases fit TRBD1. CDR3 length: 16 amino acids. The germline CDR1 and CDR2 sequences are SGHTA and FQGTGA. V trimming: 0 bases; J trimming: 9 bases; junction bases outside the gene matches: 11. In nucleotides, the CDR3 is TGTGCCAGCAGCTTAACCAAGGGGACCCCAGGGGGTGAGCAGTTCTTC. Translation gives CASSLTKGTPGGEQFF.

Notes on this clonotype: Germline and junction disagree at one end, which may indicate a read error. The J gene is TRBJ2-1, the V gene TRBV7-7; 7 positions match TRBD2. In germline, CDR1 is SSHAT, CDR2 FNYEAQ (reference sequence). The CDR3 contains 15 residues. CDR3 region: CASSLVARAGHEQFF. CDR3 nucleotides: TGTGCTAGCAGCTTAGTGGCGAGAGCGGGGCATGAGCAGTTCTTC.

This clonotype was seen ten or more times. V is TRBV15 and J is TRBJ1-1, with D unclear. CDR3 size: 11 residues. The germline CDR1 and CDR2 sequences are LNHNV and YYDKDF (reference sequence). Between the trimmed V and J ends, which lost 5 bases and 7 bases, there was a span of 8 bases. In nucleotides, the CDR3 is TGTGCCACCAGCCCCGGAGATGAAGCTTTCTTT. Translated: CATSPGDEAFF.

This clonotype was observed a handful of times. The CDR3 DNA sequence: TGCAGTGCTAGCGGACAGCTTGGCTATGGCTACACCTTC. It codes for CSASGQLGYGYTF. The chain combines TRBV20-1 with TRBJ1-2; D possibly corresponds to TRBD1 (6 bases). Germline V lookup: CDR1 DFQATT, CDR2 SNEGSKA (reference sequence). This CDR3 is 13 amino acids long. Trimming removed 3 bases from V and 4 bases from J, with 12 bases in between.

The chain recombines TRBV7-3 with TRBJ2-5; 9 nucleotides agree with TRBD2. The CDR3 consists of 15 residues. V lost 5 bases, J lost 5 bases, and 9 bases stayed unmatched. CDR1 is SGHTA and CDR2 is FQGTGA in the germline V gene. The CDR3 DNA sequence: TGTGCCAGCAGCACCCATAGCGGGAGTGGGGAGACCCAGTACTTC. Translation: CASSTHSGSGETQYF.

The rearrangement joins TRBV24-1 to TRBJ2-1, with D perhaps matching TRBD1 or TRBD2 (5 bases each). Germline loops: CDR1 KGHDR, CDR2 SFDVKD. The CDR3 covers 16 residues. Trimming cost V 4 bases and J 3 bases, with 15 bases left between them. The CDR3 sequence: CATSERDADLYNEQFF. In DNA, the CDR3 is TGTGCCACCAGTGAGAGGGACGCGGACCTCTACAATGAGCAGTTCTTC.

This clonotype has a count of ten or more. The rearrangement joins TRBV6-5 to TRBJ2-1; the match to TRBD2 covers 7 bases. V lost 2 bases, J lost 3 bases, and 1 base stayed unmatched. This CDR3 has 14 residues. The germline gives CDR1 MNHEY, CDR2 SVGAGI. The CDR3 protein is CASSYQRDYNEQFF. The CDR3 DNA is TGTGCCAGCAGTTACCAGCGGGACTACAATGAGCAGTTCTTC.

This clonotype was picked up a small number of times. The rearrangement links TRBV5-8 to TRBJ2-3; D possibly corresponds to TRBD2 (7 bases). There are 16 residues in the CDR3. CDR1 and CDR2 from the germline V gene are SGHTS and YDEGEE. The V end was cut by 2 bases, the J end by 3 bases, with 16 bases between. The CDR3 region is CASSFEAGQHTDTQYF. As DNA, the CDR3 is TGTGCCAGCAGCTTCGAAGCGGGACAACATACAGATACGCAGTATTTT.

This clonotype was counted ten times or more. The gene calls are TRBV27 and TRBJ2-2; TRBD1 agrees at 11 bases. Germline CDR1 is MNHEY and CDR2 is SMNVEV (reference sequence). V trimming: 10 bases; J trimming: 6 bases; junction bases outside the gene matches: 16. The CDR3 loop spans 17 amino acids. The DNA for the CDR3 is TGTGCCACCCAGAAAGGACAGGGGGCTTGGTCTTCCGGGGAGCTGTTTTTT. Translating gives CATQKGQGAWSSGELFF.

Regarding this clonotype: This may come from a read error, since a much larger clone is one base off. The conserved phenylalanine or tryptophan is not found at the CDR3 terminus, so this likely reflects a read error. The chain has TRBV7-2 and TRBJ2-1; D unclear. Trimming pared 5 bases from V and 3 bases from J, leaving 8 bases between. CDR1 is SGHTA, CDR2 FQGNSA, per germline. The CDR3 totals 13 residues. Here the CDR3 reads CASSPPGYNEQFS. The CDR3, as DNA: TGTGCCAGCAGCCCCCCGGGCTACAATGAGCAGTTCTCC.

This clonotype occurred a few times. Here the CDR3 reads CASSPAGTGKTEQYF. The CDR3 bases are TGCGCCAGCAGCCCTGCCGGGACAGGCAAGACGGAGCAGTACTTC. V is TRBV4-1 and J is TRBJ2-7, with 8 bases lining up with TRBD1. V lost 4 bases, J lost 7 bases, and 12 bases stayed unmatched. The germline V gene has CDR1 MGHRA and CDR2 YSYEKL. The CDR3 is 15 residues long.

In this sample, this clonotype turned up a few times. V and J are TRBV4-1 and TRBJ1-5; 7 bases line up with TRBD1. CDR1 is MGHRA and CDR2 is YSYEKL in the germline V gene. The CDR3 length is 15 residues. With V trimmed by 2 bases and J by 7 bases, 8 bases remained unmatched. The CDR3: CASSQTRQGAQPQHF. The CDR3 DNA is TGCGCCAGCAGCCAAACCAGACAGGGTGCCCAGCCCCAGCATTTT.

This clonotype has just a few counts. The chain combines TRBV27 with TRBJ2-7, with TRBD1 as a possible D gene (5 bases). The CDR3 length is 14 residues. The germline V gene encodes CDR1 MNHEY and CDR2 SMNVEV (reference sequence). With 5 bases removed from V and 2 bases from J, the gap between germline ends came to 13 bases. CDR3: CASSDRFPTYEQYF. CDR3 bases: TGTGCCAGCAGTGACAGATTCCCAACCTACGAGCAGTACTTC.